These 12 T cell receptor beta chains came from one sample sequenced in a study of T cells in localized non-small cell lung cancer. Clones were read by immunoSEQ multiplex PCR, and TCRdb kept only the in-frame ones, dropping some. The sample has approximately 54,000 clones; around 86% are singletons. The source was peripheral blood, collected before any cancer treatment. These receptors originate from a woman between 40 and 69 years old with stage I lung adenocarcinoma.

The V and J genes are TRBV30 and TRBJ1-6; D unclear. The CDR3 length is 13 residues. The V and J ends lost 4 bases and 7 bases respectively, with 11 bases between them. Looked up from germline, CDR1 is GTSNPN and CDR2 is SVGIG (reference sequence). The CDR3 is CAWKAQRNSPLHF. In nucleotides, the CDR3 is TGTGCCTGGAAAGCACAGCGGAATTCACCCCTCCACTTT.

This clone has just a few counts. V usage is TRBV28 and J usage is TRBJ1-6; a weak D match, TRBD1 (6 bases). Germline values: CDR1 MDHEN, CDR2 SYDVKM. CDR3 length equals 15 residues. V dropped 6 bases and J dropped 9 bases, with 18 bases sitting between them. The CDR3 DNA follows: TGTGCCAGCAGGGACCCGACAGGCGTATTTTCACCCCTCCACTTT. As protein: CASRDPTGVFSPLHF.

J is TRBJ1-6 and V is TRBV5-1; D remains unclear. The CDR3 loop spans 13 amino acids. CDR1 and CDR2 (germline): SGHRS, YFSETQ. Trimming removed 0 bases at V and 7 bases at J, with 5 bases between. DNA of the CDR3: TGCGCCAGCAGCTTGGACAGAAATTCACCCCTCCACTTT. Translated: CASSLDRNSPLHF.

This rearrangement joins TRBV5-4 to TRBJ1-1, with D maybe TRBD1 (6 bases). The CDR3 has 14 residues. The V and J ends lost 1 base and 4 bases respectively, with 11 bases between them. CDR1 is SGHNT, CDR2 YYREEE, per germline (reference sequence). CDR3 coding DNA: TGTGCCAGCAGCTTGTGGGGGGCGCGCACTGAAGCTTTCTTT. Amino acids: CASSLWGARTEAFF.

The rearrangement uses TRBV7-2 and TRBJ1-6; D unresolved. The CDR3 contains 15 residues. Germline V gene data show CDR1 as SGHTA and CDR2 as FQGNSA. V was trimmed by 3 bases and J by 8 bases, leaving 14 bases between them. In nucleotides, the CDR3 is TGTGCCAGCAGCTTGAACGGCCTACGCGATTCACCCCTCCACTTT. The encoded protein is CASSLNGLRDSPLHF.

This clone was found once. The chain combines TRBV6-1 with TRBJ1-2; weak D call: TRBD1 (6 bases). From germline, CDR1 is MNHNS and CDR2 SASEGT. V was shortened by 6 bases and J by 2 bases, with 16 bases between the two germline ends. This CDR3 is built from 15 residues. The CDR3 DNA follows: TGTGCCAGCAGAGGGGGGGAAGCAGGAAACTATGGCTACACCTTC. This gives the protein CASRGGEAGNYGYTF.

For the CDR3, the DNA is TGCGCCAGCAGCCAAGGAGAGGGGCGCTACGAGCAGTACTTC. Protein: CASSQGEGRYEQYF. The chain uses TRBV4-1 and TRBJ2-7; D may match TRBD1 or TRBD2 (5 bases each). This CDR3 is 14 amino acids long. The germline V and J ends were trimmed by 1 base and 3 bases, with 10 bases remaining between them. In germline, CDR1 is MGHRA, CDR2 YSYEKL.

The rearrangement joins TRBV7-9 to TRBJ1-1, with TRBD1 identical over 8 bases. CDR1 SEHNR and CDR2 FQNEAQ come from the germline V gene (reference sequence). Trimming at V came to 5 bases and at J to 1 base, leaving 3 bases not matched to a gene. CDR3 length equals 14 residues. The CDR3 protein is CASSPGQGNTEAFF. Here the CDR3 DNA reads TGTGCCAGCAGCCCCGGACAGGGGAACACTGAAGCTTTCTTT.

This chain links TRBV5-1 with TRBJ2-5; D may match TRBD1 or TRBD2 (5 bases each). CDR1 is SGHRS, CDR2 YFSETQ, per germline. The V and J ends lost 3 bases and 1 base respectively, with 13 bases between them. The CDR3 has 15 amino acids. The chain's CDR3 is CASSWGTRSQETQYF. CDR3 in DNA: TGCGCCAGCAGCTGGGGGACCAGGTCCCAAGAGACCCAGTACTTC.

This clone was seen just once. This chain uses TRBV19 with TRBJ1-2; 7 bases align to TRBD1. The CDR3 spans 16 residues. V lost 3 bases to trimming and J lost 7 bases; unmatched junction nucleotides: 14. Germline V gene data show CDR1 as LNHDA and CDR2 as SQIVND (reference sequence). CDR3 sequence (DNA): TGTGCCAGTAGTATTACCGCGGGACAGTGGTCTGGTGGCTACACCTTC. This sequence encodes CASSITAGQWSGGYTF.

The chain joins TRBV6-5 to TRBJ2-7, with unresolved D. Germline V CDR1 and CDR2: MNHEY, SVGAGI. The ends were cut back, 4 bases at V and 0 bases at J, with 13 bases in the middle. The CDR3 spans 15 residues. CDR3 sequence reads: CASSSYATSSYEQYF. The CDR3 nucleotides read TGTGCCAGCAGTTCTTACGCGACAAGCTCCTACGAGCAGTACTTC.

This chain connects TRBV7-2 to TRBJ1-2; possibly TRBD1 for D (6 bases). The V gene's germline CDR1 is SGHTA and CDR2 FQGNSA. The V end was cut by 4 bases, the J end by 8 bases, with 20 bases between. The CDR3 is made up of 15 amino acids. The CDR3 nucleotides are TGTGCCAGCAGCTCGTCCAGGGGCCAACGTCGGGGCTACACCTTC. It specifies CASSSSRGQRRGYTF.